Presented here are 10 T cell receptor beta chains from one specimen sequenced in a study of T cell repertoires in cytomegalovirus infection. For these TCRs, the target antigens are not known. Each CDR3 protein is one row after TCRdb ran MiXCR on the reads. This sample has under 450,000 distinct CDR3 sequences; roughly a third occur once, and the top ten carry 13%. The sample was cultured PBMCs, taken from culture after CMV antigen stimulation. These receptors all stem from a human donor in good health (CMV status not recorded). Some clones in this sample may be carry-over from other donors' samples.

This clonotype has a handful of counts. The genes are TRBV12-3 or TRBV12-4 and TRBJ1-5, with D perhaps TRBD1 (6 bases). CDR3 length equals 15 residues. V lost 3 bases to trimming and J lost 1 base, with 10 bases between them. CDR3 loop: CASSFWQGSNQPQHF. The CDR3, as DNA: TGTGCCAGCAGTTTTTGGCAGGGGAGCAATCAGCCCCAGCATTTT.

A few counts support this clonotype. This chain links TRBV6-2 or TRBV6-3 with TRBJ2-1; 9 bases agree with TRBD1. J was trimmed by 5 bases and V by 5 bases; bases with no gene match: 13. The CDR3 covers 17 residues. CDR1 and CDR2 (germline): MNHEY, SVGEGT. The CDR3 coding sequence is TGTGCCAGCAGTCCACACCAAGGGACAGGGAGCGACAATGAGCAGTTCTTC. Its translation is CASSPHQGTGSDNEQFF.

This chain joins TRBV5-1 and TRBJ1-5; D remains ambiguous. V was cut by 3 bases and J by 4 bases, with 8 bases left in between. This CDR3 contains 13 residues. Germline CDR1 is SGHRS and CDR2 is YFSETQ. The CDR3 DNA reads TGCGCCAGCAGCTCAACAGTAAATCAGCCCCAGCATTTT. Its protein product is CASSSTVNQPQHF.

This clonotype has only a few counts. The CDR3 DNA reads TGTGCCAGCAGACTGAAACAGGGGTTGGCTGAAAAACTGTTTTTT. Translating it yields CASRLKQGLAEKLFF. V gene TRBV6-1 combines with J gene TRBJ1-4; 7 positions match TRBD1. Trimming took 6 bases from V and 7 from J; bases not matched to a gene: 11. This CDR3 contains 15 residues. Per the germline V gene, CDR1 is MNHNS and CDR2 is SASEGT.

This clonotype was observed at least ten times. The rearrangement uses TRBV7-2 and TRBJ1-2; D is unresolved. Germline V gene sequence: CDR1 SGHTA, CDR2 FQGNSA. V lost 5 bases and J lost 4, with 8 bases in between. The CDR3 consists of 12 residues. The CDR3 reads CASSPPAYGYTF. The CDR3, as DNA: TGTGCCAGCAGCCCCCCGGCCTATGGCTACACCTTC.

This clonotype was counted only a few times. The chain has TRBV19 and TRBJ1-4; D remains ambiguous. Trimming removed 2 bases from V and 3 bases from J, with 7 bases in between. Germline V gene lookup returns CDR1 LNHDA and CDR2 SQIVND (reference sequence). The CDR3 contains 14 residues. CDR3 protein: CASSIRAANEKLFF. CDR3 nucleotide sequence: TGTGCCAGTAGTATAAGGGCGGCTAATGAAAAACTGTTTTTT.

The chain recombines TRBV7-9 with TRBJ2-1; no clear D. V was trimmed by 2 bases and J by 6 bases, leaving 11 bases between them. CDR1 and CDR2 from the germline V gene are SEHNR and FQNEAQ (reference sequence). The CDR3 is 14 residues long. CDR3 DNA: TGTGCCAGCAGCTTATCTCTAAATGGCAATGAGCAGTTCTTC. It encodes CASSLSLNGNEQFF.

This clonotype was recorded many times. The gene calls are TRBV7-2 and TRBJ2-5; tentative D call: TRBD1 (6 bases). Looked up from germline, CDR1 is SGHTA and CDR2 is FQGNSA. The CDR3 has 15 residues. Trimming cost V 2 bases and J 1 base, with 11 bases left between them. The CDR3 bases are TGTGCCAGCAGCTTATTGTCAGGGGTCCAAGAGACCCAGTACTTC. Amino acids: CASSLLSGVQETQYF.

The chain combines TRBV7-2 with TRBJ2-3; TRBD1 matches 8 bases. CDR3 length: 14 amino acids. Unmatched junction bases numbered 4, after V lost 4 bases and J lost 4 bases. Germline CDR1 is SGHTA and CDR2 is FQGNSA. The CDR3 region has the DNA TGTGCCAGCAGCTCTGCGACAGGGGCAGATACGCAGTATTTT. This sequence encodes CASSSATGADTQYF.

Comments on this clonotype: A clone one base away is much larger, so this may be a read error. The chain recombines TRBV7-2 with TRBJ1-3; weak D call: TRBD1 (6 bases). This CDR3 contains 14 residues. In germline, CDR1 is SGHTA, CDR2 FQGNSA. Trimming pared 5 bases from V and 0 bases from J, leaving 8 bases between. CDR3 sequence: CASSRQASGNTIYF. Written as DNA, the CDR3 is TGTGCCAGCAGCCGACAGGCCTCTGGAAACACCATATATTTT.